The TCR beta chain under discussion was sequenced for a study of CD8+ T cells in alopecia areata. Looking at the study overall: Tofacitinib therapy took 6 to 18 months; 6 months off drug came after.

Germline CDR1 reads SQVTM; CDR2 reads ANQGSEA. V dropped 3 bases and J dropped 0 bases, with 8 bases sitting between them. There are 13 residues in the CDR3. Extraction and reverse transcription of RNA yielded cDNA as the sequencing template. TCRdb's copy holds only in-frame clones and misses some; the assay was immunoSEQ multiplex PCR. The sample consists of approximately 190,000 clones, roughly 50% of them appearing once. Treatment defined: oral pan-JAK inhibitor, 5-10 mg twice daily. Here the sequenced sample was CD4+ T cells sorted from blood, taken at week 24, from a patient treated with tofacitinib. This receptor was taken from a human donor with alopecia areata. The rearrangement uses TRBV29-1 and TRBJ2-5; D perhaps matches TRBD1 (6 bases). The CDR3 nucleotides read TGCAGCGTTGATGAGGGGGACCAAGAGACCCAGTACTTC. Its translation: CSVDEGDQETQYF.